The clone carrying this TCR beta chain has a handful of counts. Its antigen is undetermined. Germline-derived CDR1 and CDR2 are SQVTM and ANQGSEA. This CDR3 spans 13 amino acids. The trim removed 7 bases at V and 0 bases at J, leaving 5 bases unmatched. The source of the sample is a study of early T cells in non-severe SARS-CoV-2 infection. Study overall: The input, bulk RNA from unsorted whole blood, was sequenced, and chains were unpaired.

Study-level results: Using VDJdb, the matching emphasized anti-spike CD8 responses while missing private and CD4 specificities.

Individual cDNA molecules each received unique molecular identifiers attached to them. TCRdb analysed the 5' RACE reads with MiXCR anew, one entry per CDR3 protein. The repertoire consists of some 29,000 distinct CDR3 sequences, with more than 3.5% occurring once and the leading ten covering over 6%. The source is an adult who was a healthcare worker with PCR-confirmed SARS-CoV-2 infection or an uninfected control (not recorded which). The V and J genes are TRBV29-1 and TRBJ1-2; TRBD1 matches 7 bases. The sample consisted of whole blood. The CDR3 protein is CSAGTAANYGYTF. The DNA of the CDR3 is TGCAGCGCCGGGACAGCCGCTAACTATGGCTACACCTTC.